Each of the 29 T cell receptor beta chains below was sequenced from the same sample in a study of Ad26.COV2.S vaccination and SARS-CoV-2 variants. Treatment given: approximately 18 received Ad26.COV2.S at low or high dose, single or two shots; 5 received placebo; per-sample allocation not given. Samples were taken on day 63 after the first vaccine or placebo injection. Sequencing used immunoSEQ multiplex PCR; TCRdb keeps in-frame clones, though not all of them. The top ten hold 2.9% of the sample, which has 250,000 or so clones, 87% seen once. Material: peripheral blood, obtained in a trial of Ad26.COV2.S vaccine versus placebo. The receptors were gathered from a person aged 18 to 59 who received the Ad26.COV2.S COVID-19 vaccine or a placebo.

The genes are TRBV5-4 and TRBJ1-4; D uncertain. The CDR3 length is 15 residues. Trimming stripped 1 base from V and 3 bases from J, with 10 bases between. Germline-derived CDR1 and CDR2 are SGHNT and YYREEE (reference sequence). CDR3 region: CASSLTLGANEKLFF. The CDR3 region has the DNA TGTGCCAGCAGCTTGACTCTCGGGGCTAATGAAAAACTGTTTTTT.

This chain uses TRBV2 with TRBJ1-1; D gene uncertain. The V gene lost 1 base and the J gene lost 8 bases, with 8 bases spanning the gap. Germline values: CDR1 SNHLY, CDR2 FYNNEI. The CDR3 sequence is 12 residues long. This chain's CDR3 is CASSEETAEAFF. DNA of the CDR3: TGTGCCAGCAGTGAAGAAACGGCCGAAGCTTTCTTT.

The V and J genes are TRBV7-9 and TRBJ2-1; perhaps D is TRBD1 or TRBD2 (6 bases each). The germline V and J ends were trimmed by 5 bases and 3 bases, with 14 bases remaining between them. Germline loops: CDR1 SEHNR, CDR2 FQNEAQ (reference sequence). The CDR3 loop spans 15 amino acids. Here the CDR3 reads CASSPPRGVYNEQFF. The CDR3 DNA reads TGTGCCAGCAGCCCCCCAAGGGGGGTCTACAATGAGCAGTTCTTC.

The rearrangement uses TRBV12-3 or TRBV12-4 and TRBJ1-1; D possibly corresponds to TRBD1 (5 bases). The CDR3 has 11 amino acids. Deletions cut 5 bases from V and 10 bases from J, with 11 bases between. The CDR3 DNA reads as TGTGCCAGCAGTCTGTTCGGGGGAGCTTTCTTT. Translated, it gives CASSLFGGAFF.

The CDR3 bases are TGTGCCAGCAGCCAAGAGAGGGGTCATGGCTACACCTTC. Residues: CASSQERGHGYTF. This sequence joins TRBV3-1 (or the pseudogene TRBV3-2) and TRBJ1-2, with a tentative D call TRBD1 (5 bases). CDR1 LGHDT and CDR2 YNNKEL come from the germline V gene (reference sequence). The CDR3 is 13 amino acids. V lost 0 bases to trimming and J lost 6 bases, with 8 bases between them.

This chain connects TRBV27 to TRBJ2-1; D is unresolved. V was shortened by 4 bases and J by 9 bases, with 16 bases between the two germline ends. The CDR3 runs 14 residues. CDR1 is MNHEY and CDR2 is SMNVEV in the germline V gene (reference sequence). The CDR3 here is CASSSPLIGREQFF. For the CDR3, the DNA is TGTGCCAGCAGTTCCCCCCTGATTGGGCGTGAGCAGTTCTTC.

This clone was counted once. The chain carries TRBV7-9 and TRBJ2-5; TRBD2 agrees at 12 bases. This CDR3 is 16 amino acids long. V lost 5 bases, J lost 4 bases, and 8 bases stayed unmatched. Germline CDR1 is SEHNR and CDR2 is FQNEAQ (reference sequence). CDR3 in amino acids: CASSGQGLAGGETQYF. The CDR3 DNA reads as TGTGCCAGCAGCGGACAGGGACTAGCGGGCGGAGAGACCCAGTACTTC.

This clone was found a few times. The chain is built from TRBV7-9 and TRBJ2-3; 12 positions agree with TRBD2. The junction had 12 bases not matched to a gene; V was cut back by 4 bases and J by 7 bases. The CDR3 is 17 residues long. Germline V lookup: CDR1 SEHNR, CDR2 FQNEAQ (reference sequence). The CDR3 loop reads CASSWGLAGSHINTQYF. The CDR3 bases are TGTGCCAGCAGCTGGGGACTAGCGGGTTCCCATATCAATACGCAGTATTTT.

This chain joins TRBV19 and TRBJ2-6, with D perhaps matching TRBD1 (5 bases). CDR1 is LNHDA, CDR2 SQIVND, per germline (reference sequence). The CDR3 is 13 amino acids. Trimming stripped 7 bases from V and 2 bases from J, with 6 bases between. The chain's CDR3 is CASKTAGANVLTF. The CDR3 DNA reads as TGTGCCAGTAAGACAGCTGGGGCCAACGTCCTGACTTTC.

The chain is built from TRBV13 and TRBJ2-7, with a tentative D call TRBD2 (7 bases). The germline V and J ends were trimmed by 0 bases and 3 bases, with 18 bases remaining between them. Per germline, CDR1 PRHDT and CDR2 FYEKMQ (reference sequence). The CDR3 is 17 amino acids. CDR3 amino acids: CASSLGRGRERGYEQYV. The CDR3 coding sequence is TGTGCCAGCAGCTTAGGCCGGGGGCGGGAGAGGGGCTACGAGCAGTACGTC.

The chain carries TRBV3-1 (or the pseudogene TRBV3-2) and TRBJ1-2; 7 bases are shared with TRBD1. Trimming cost V 0 bases and J 4 bases; bases outside gene matches: 5. CDR3 length equals 15 residues. Germline V gene lookup returns CDR1 LGHDT and CDR2 YNNKEL (reference sequence). Here the CDR3 reads CASSQDAGGVYGYTF. In nucleotides, the CDR3 is TGTGCCAGCAGCCAAGATGCAGGGGGGGTCTATGGCTACACCTTC.

The chain employs TRBV7-8 and TRBJ2-3; TRBD2 agrees at 7 bases. CDR3 size: 15 residues. Trimming took 4 bases from V and 5 from J; bases not matched to a gene: 9. Germline assignment: CDR1 SGHVS and CDR2 FQNEAQ. The CDR3, as DNA: TGTGCCAGCAGCTCTGGGGACTATATAGGAGATACGCAGTATTTT. Translation gives CASSSGDYIGDTQYF.

The J gene is TRBJ2-7, the V gene TRBV7-9; D is perhaps TRBD2 (6 bases). V was shortened by 3 bases and J by 0 bases, with 15 bases between the two germline ends. Germline lookup yields CDR1 SEHNR and CDR2 FQNEAQ (reference sequence). The CDR3 runs to 16 residues. DNA for the CDR3: TGTGCCAGCAGCTTGGGGTTTGGGGACTCCTCCTACGAGCAGTACTTC. Translating gives CASSLGFGDSSYEQYF. Using reference TRBV7-9 and TRBJ2-7 for the parts outside the CDR3, the full variable domain is DTGVSQNPRHKITKRGQNVTFRCDPISEHNRLYWYRQTLGQGPEFLTYFQNEAQLEKSRLLSDRFSAERPKGSFSTLEIQRTEQGDSAMYLCASSLGFGDSSYEQYFGPGTRLTVT.

The genes are TRBV12-3 or TRBV12-4 and TRBJ1-1, with D uncertain. Trimming removed 1 base from V and 10 bases from J, with 13 bases in between. CDR3 length: 13 residues. The CDR3 nucleotides read TGTGCCAGCAGTTTAGAGGTTCCCCGGGGAGCTTTCTTT. The encoded protein is CASSLEVPRGAFF.

V gene TRBV6-5 combines with J gene TRBJ2-5; unclear D gene. V lost 7 bases, J lost 3 bases, and 12 bases lay in between. The CDR3 runs 13 residues. The V gene's germline CDR1 is MNHEY and CDR2 SVGAGI. DNA of the CDR3: TGTGCCAGCAACCGTGGTGATAAAGAGACCCAGTACTTC. This encodes CASNRGDKETQYF.

This sequence joins TRBV27 and TRBJ2-7; 10 bases map to TRBD1. The germline CDR1 and CDR2 sequences are MNHEY and SMNVEV (reference sequence). V gave up 7 bases and J gave up 5 bases; unmatched junction bases: 11. CDR3 length equals 15 residues. CDR3 nucleotides: TGTGCCAGCACAAAGATCCGGGACAGGGGTAACGAGCAGTACGTC. Its protein product is CASTKIRDRGNEQYV.

The chain uses TRBV4-1 and TRBJ2-3; no clear D gene. In germline, CDR1 is MGHRA, CDR2 YSYEKL. This CDR3 spans 15 amino acids. The germline V and J ends were trimmed by 4 bases and 3 bases, with 14 bases remaining between them. CDR3 loop: CASSLQASPTDTQYF. The CDR3 DNA follows: TGCGCCAGCAGCCTTCAGGCCAGCCCAACAGATACGCAGTATTTT.

Only a few counts were recorded for this clone. V is TRBV28 and J is TRBJ1-2; D possibly corresponds to TRBD1 (5 bases). With 3 bases removed from V and 3 bases from J, the gap between germline ends came to 11 bases. Germline lookup yields CDR1 MDHEN and CDR2 SYDVKM. The CDR3 extends over 14 amino acids. In DNA form, the CDR3 reads TGTGCCAGCAGTTTTCGGGCAGGGCACTATGGCTACACCTTC. Translating it yields CASSFRAGHYGYTF.

The V call is TRBV20-1, the J call TRBJ2-7; D uncertain. Trimming removed 3 bases at V and 0 bases at J, with 6 bases between. Germline V gene data show CDR1 as DFQATT and CDR2 as SNEGSKA (reference sequence). This CDR3 spans 12 amino acids. CDR3 bases: TGCAGTGCTAGTAAGGACTCCTACGAGCAGTACGTC. Its translation: CSASKDSYEQYV.

The J gene is TRBJ1-5, the V gene TRBV7-2; D remains unclear. With 3 bases removed from V and 1 base from J, the gap between germline ends came to 10 bases. The CDR3 extends over 15 amino acids. Germline values: CDR1 SGHTA, CDR2 FQGNSA. The CDR3 reads CASSFETLSNQPQHF. DNA of the CDR3: TGTGCCAGCAGCTTCGAAACACTGAGCAATCAGCCCCAGCATTTT. The complete variable domain, with remaining parts taken from reference TRBV7-2 and TRBJ1-5, reads GAGVSQSPSNKVTEKGKDVELRCDPISGHTALYWYRQSLGQGLEFLIYFQGNSAPDKSGLPSDRFSAERTGGSVSTLTIQRTQQEDSAVYLCASSFETLSNQPQHFGDGTRLSIL.

The chain links TRBV9 to TRBJ2-5, with D unresolved. The CDR3 loop spans 15 amino acids. CDR1 is SGDLS and CDR2 is YYNGEE in the germline V gene. V lost 0 bases and J lost 1, with 10 bases in between. The CDR3: CASSVGTVSQETQYF. The DNA for the CDR3 is TGTGCCAGCAGCGTAGGTACAGTCTCCCAAGAGACCCAGTACTTC.

This clone is a singleton in its sample. The chain has TRBV20-1 and TRBJ2-7; 11 bases agree with TRBD2. Per the germline V gene, CDR1 is DFQATT and CDR2 is SNEGSKA (reference sequence). The length of the CDR3 is 14 residues. V lost 3 bases and J lost 5; bases outside the gene matches: 6. The CDR3 spells CSASNLAGGHEQYV. CDR3 coding DNA: TGCAGTGCTAGTAATCTAGCGGGAGGCCACGAGCAGTACGTC.

This sequence joins TRBV7-3 and TRBJ2-5; TRBD1 or TRBD2 may be the D gene (5 bases each). CDR1 SGHTA and CDR2 FQGTGA come from the germline V gene. V was cut by 0 bases and J by 0 bases, with 11 bases left in between. The CDR3 contains 16 residues. Here the CDR3 reads CASSLTGTPNQETQYF. In nucleotides, the CDR3 is TGTGCCAGCAGCTTAACAGGGACCCCAAACCAAGAGACCCAGTACTTC.

The chain recombines TRBV7-8 with TRBJ2-2; TRBD2 aligns across 8 bases. This CDR3 region has 14 residues. The J segment lost 5 bases and the V segment lost 1 base, leaving 0 bases of the junction unmatched. Germline V gene data show CDR1 as SGHVS and CDR2 as FQNEAQ. The CDR3 DNA is TGTGCCAGCAGCTTAGGCGGGAGGACCGGGGAGCTGTTTTTT. It codes for CASSLGGRTGELFF.

This rearrangement joins TRBV30 to TRBJ2-4, with a tentative D call TRBD2 (6 bases). This CDR3 has 14 amino acids. Germline assignment: CDR1 GTSNPN and CDR2 SVGIG (reference sequence). The V end was cut by 1 base, the J end by 4 bases, with 11 bases between. The CDR3 DNA reads as TGTGCCTGGAGTGGCGGCGGGGCAAAAAACATTCAGTACTTC. Protein sequence: CAWSGGGAKNIQYF.

The CDR3 DNA sequence: TGTGCCAGCAGTTTGACAGGGGGTATCACTGAAGCTTTCTTT. Translated, it gives CASSLTGGITEAFF. This rearrangement joins TRBV6-5 to TRBJ1-1; 9 nucleotides align to TRBD1. V lost 4 bases and J lost 4; bases outside the gene matches: 4. The CDR3 loop spans 14 amino acids. The germline gives CDR1 MNHEY, CDR2 SVGAGI.

This clone was recorded once. The chain couples TRBV15 to TRBJ2-6; D tentatively reads TRBD1 or TRBD2 (5 bases each). This CDR3 is 20 amino acids long. The ends were cut back, 5 bases at V and 0 bases at J, with 23 bases in the middle. Germline CDR1 is LNHNV and CDR2 is YYDKDF (reference sequence). The CDR3 DNA reads as TGTGCCACCAGCGCTCGAGGGGCAGGGAACTACTTCTCTGGGGCCAACGTCCTGACTTTC. Encoded protein: CATSARGAGNYFSGANVLTF.

The V call is TRBV9, the J call TRBJ1-2; tentative D call: TRBD1 (5 bases). Germline CDR1 and CDR2: SGDLS and YYNGEE. V shed 3 bases and J shed 13 bases, with 19 bases lying between them. This CDR3 spans 13 amino acids. CDR3 sequence (DNA): TGTGCCAGCAGCGCCGCAGGGAAATTCGTCTCCACCTTC. This encodes CASSAAGKFVSTF.

The chain recombines TRBV14 with TRBJ2-1; 8 bases are shared with TRBD2. This CDR3 region has 16 residues. With V trimmed by 1 base and J by 0 bases, 2 bases remained unmatched. Germline V CDR1 and CDR2: SGHDN, FVKESK. Here the CDR3 reads CASSQAGGSSYNEQFF. CDR3 sequence (DNA): TGTGCCAGCAGCCAAGCGGGAGGGAGCTCCTACAATGAGCAGTTCTTC.